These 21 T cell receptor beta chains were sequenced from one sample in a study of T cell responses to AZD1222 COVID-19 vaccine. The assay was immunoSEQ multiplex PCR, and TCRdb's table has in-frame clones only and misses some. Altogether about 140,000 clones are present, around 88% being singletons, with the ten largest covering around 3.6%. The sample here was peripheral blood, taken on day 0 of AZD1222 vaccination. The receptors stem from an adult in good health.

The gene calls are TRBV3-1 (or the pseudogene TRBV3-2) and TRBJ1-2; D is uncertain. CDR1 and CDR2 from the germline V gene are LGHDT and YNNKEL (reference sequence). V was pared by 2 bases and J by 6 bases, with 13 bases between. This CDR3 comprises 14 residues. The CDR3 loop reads CASSQNRLPDGYTF. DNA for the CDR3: TGTGCCAGCAGCCAAAATAGGTTGCCCGATGGCTACACCTTC.

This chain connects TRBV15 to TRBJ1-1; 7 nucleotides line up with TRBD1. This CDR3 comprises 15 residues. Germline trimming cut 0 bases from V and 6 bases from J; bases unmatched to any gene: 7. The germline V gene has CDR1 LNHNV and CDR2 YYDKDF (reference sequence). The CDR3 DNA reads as TGTGCCACCAGCAGAGAACAGGGGTTTAAATCTGAAGCTTTCTTT. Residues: CATSREQGFKSEAFF.

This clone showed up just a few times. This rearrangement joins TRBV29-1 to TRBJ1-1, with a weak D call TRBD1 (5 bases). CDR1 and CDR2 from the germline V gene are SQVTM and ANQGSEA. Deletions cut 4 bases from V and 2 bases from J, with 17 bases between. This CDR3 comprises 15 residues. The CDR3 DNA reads TGCAGCGTTGTGACAGTGGGTAGGGGTAACACTGAAGCTTTCTTT. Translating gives CSVVTVGRGNTEAFF.

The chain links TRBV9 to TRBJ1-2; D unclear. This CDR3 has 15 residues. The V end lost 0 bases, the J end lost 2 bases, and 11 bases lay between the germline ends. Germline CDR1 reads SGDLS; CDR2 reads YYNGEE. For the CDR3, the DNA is TGTGCCAGCAGCGTAGCTCCAGCTCCAAACTATGGCTACACCTTC. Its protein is CASSVAPAPNYGYTF.

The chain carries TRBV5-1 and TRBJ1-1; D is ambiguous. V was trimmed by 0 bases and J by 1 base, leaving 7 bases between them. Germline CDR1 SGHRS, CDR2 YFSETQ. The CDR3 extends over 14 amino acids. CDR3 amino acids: CASSLAIANTEAFF. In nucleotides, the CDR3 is TGCGCCAGCAGCTTGGCCATTGCGAACACTGAAGCTTTCTTT.

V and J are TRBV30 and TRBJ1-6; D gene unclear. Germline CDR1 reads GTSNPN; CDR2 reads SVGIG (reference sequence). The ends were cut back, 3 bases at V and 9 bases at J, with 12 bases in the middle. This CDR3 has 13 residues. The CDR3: CAWRTGSGSPLHF. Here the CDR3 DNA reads TGTGCCTGGAGAACGGGGAGCGGTTCACCCCTCCACTTT.

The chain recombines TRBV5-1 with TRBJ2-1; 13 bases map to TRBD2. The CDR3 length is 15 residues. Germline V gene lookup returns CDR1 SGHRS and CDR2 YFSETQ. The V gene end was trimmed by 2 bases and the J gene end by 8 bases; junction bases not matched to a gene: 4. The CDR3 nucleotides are TGCGCCAGCAGCTTAGGACTAGCGGGAGTACATGAGCAGTTCTTC. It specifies CASSLGLAGVHEQFF.

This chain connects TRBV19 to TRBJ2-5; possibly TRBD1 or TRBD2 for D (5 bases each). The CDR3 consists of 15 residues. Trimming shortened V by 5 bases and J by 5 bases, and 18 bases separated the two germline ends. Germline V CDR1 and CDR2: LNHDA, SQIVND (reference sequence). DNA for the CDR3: TGTGCCAGTAGTGTGATTAGACAGCCGGGGGAGACCCAGTACTTC. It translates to CASSVIRQPGETQYF.

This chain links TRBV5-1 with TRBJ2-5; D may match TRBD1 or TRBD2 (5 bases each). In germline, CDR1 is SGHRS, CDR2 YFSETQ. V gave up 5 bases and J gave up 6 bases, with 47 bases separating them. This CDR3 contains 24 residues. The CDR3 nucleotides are TGCGCCAGCAGGTTCCCTAGACTCGCGGCACACACGACCCTGCAGGGAGACGGGAAAAAGACCCAGTACTTC. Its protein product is CASRFPRLAAHTTLQGDGKKTQYF.

The CDR3 is CASSSSPGRGGYTF. The CDR3 DNA reads TGTGCCAGCAGCTCTTCTCCGGGACGGGGTGGCTACACCTTC. The rearrangement joins TRBV7-2 to TRBJ1-2; D may be TRBD1 (5 bases). Germline CDR1 SGHTA, CDR2 FQGNSA. The CDR3 contains 14 residues. Trimming cost V 4 bases and J 7 bases, with 16 bases left between them.

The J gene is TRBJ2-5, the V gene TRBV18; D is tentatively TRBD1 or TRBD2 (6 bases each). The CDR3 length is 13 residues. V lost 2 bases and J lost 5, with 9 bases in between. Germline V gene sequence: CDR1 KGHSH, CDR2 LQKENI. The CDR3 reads CASSPRGEETQYF. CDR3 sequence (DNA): TGTGCCAGCTCACCAAGGGGGGAGGAGACCCAGTACTTC.

DNA of the CDR3: TGTGCCTGGGGTGCCTCGGAAAAACTGTTTTTT. The encoded protein is CAWGASEKLFF. The chain employs TRBV30 and TRBJ1-4; the D is unclear. CDR1 is GTSNPN, CDR2 SVGIG, per germline (reference sequence). The V end lost 5 bases, the J end lost 8 bases, and 9 bases lay between the germline ends. The CDR3 consists of 11 residues.

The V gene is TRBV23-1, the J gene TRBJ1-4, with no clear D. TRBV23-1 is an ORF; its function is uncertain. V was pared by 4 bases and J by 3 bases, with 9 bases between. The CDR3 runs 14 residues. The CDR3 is CASSLGLANEKLFF. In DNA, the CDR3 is TGCGCCAGCAGTCTAGGGTTGGCTAATGAAAAACTGTTTTTT.

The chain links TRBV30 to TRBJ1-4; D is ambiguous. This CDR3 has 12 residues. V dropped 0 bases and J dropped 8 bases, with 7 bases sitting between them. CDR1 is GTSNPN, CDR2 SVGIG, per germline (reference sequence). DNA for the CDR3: TGTGCCTGGAGTGTTTTAGGCGAAAAACTGTTTTTT. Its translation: CAWSVLGEKLFF.

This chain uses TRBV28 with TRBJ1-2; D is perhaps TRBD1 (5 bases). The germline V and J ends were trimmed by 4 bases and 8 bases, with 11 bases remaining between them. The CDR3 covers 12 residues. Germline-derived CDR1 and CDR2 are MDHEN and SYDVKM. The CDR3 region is CASSSLREGYTF. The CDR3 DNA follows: TGTGCCAGCAGTTCACTCAGGGAGGGCTACACCTTC.

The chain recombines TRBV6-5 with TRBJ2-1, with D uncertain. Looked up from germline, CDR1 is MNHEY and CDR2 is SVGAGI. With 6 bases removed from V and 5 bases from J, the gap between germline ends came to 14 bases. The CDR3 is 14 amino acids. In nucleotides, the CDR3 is TGTGCCAGCAGCCAACTCGGACCCAACAATGAGCAGTTCTTC. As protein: CASSQLGPNNEQFF.

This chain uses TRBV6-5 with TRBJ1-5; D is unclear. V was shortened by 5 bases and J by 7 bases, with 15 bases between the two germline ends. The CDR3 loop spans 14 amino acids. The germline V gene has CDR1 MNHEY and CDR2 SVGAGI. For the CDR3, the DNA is TGTGCCAGCAGTCTTAGGGCAGATAGCCAGCCCCAGCATTTT. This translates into CASSLRADSQPQHF.

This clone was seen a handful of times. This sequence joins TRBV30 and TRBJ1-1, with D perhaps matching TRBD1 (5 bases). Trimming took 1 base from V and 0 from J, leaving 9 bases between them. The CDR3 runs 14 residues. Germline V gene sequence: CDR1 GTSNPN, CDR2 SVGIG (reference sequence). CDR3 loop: CAWSDVDMNTEAFF. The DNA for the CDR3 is TGTGCCTGGAGTGATGTGGACATGAACACTGAAGCTTTCTTT.

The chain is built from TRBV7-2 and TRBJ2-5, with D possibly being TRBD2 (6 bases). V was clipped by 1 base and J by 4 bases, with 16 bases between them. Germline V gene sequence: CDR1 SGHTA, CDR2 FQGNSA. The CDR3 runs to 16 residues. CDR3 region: CASSLVAAGGLETQYF. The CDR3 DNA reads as TGTGCCAGCAGCTTAGTGGCGGCCGGAGGGCTAGAGACCCAGTACTTC.

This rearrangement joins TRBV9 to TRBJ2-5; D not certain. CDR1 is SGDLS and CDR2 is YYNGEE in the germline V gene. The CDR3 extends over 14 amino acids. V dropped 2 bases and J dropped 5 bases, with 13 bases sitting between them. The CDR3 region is CASSVGPSRETQYF. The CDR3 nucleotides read TGTGCCAGCAGCGTTGGGCCTTCGAGGGAGACCCAGTACTTC.

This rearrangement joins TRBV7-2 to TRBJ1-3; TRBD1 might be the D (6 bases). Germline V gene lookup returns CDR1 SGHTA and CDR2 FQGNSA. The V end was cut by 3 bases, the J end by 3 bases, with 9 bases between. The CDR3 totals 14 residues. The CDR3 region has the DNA TGTGCCAGCAGCTTGGGAGGGGGTGGAAACACCATATATTTT. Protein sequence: CASSLGGGGNTIYF. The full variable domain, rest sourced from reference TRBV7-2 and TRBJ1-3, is GAGVSQSPSNKVTEKGKDVELRCDPISGHTALYWYRQSLGQGLEFLIYFQGNSAPDKSGLPSDRFSAERTGGSVSTLTIQRTQQEDSAVYLCASSLGGGGNTIYFGEGSWLTVV.